This entry lists 23 T cell receptor beta chains sequenced from one sample in a study of T cells in Graves' hyperthyroidism and ophthalmopathy. RNA transcripts provided the source from which TCR beta CDR3 regions were amplified. HTBI primers were the set used in a first-round RT-PCR of the TCR CDR3. In TCRdb, the multiplex PCR reads were re-called with MiXCR into one record per CDR3 protein. The table includes some 400,000 distinct CDR3 sequences, 13% detected once. The sequenced sample was blood. Every receptor here comes from a man aged 25-45 years with Graves' hyperthyroidism that later progressed to Graves' ophthalmopathy.

In its sample, this clonotype was seen many times. J is TRBJ1-6 and V is TRBV7-2; D is possibly TRBD1 (5 bases). This CDR3 spans 17 amino acids. Germline V CDR1 and CDR2: SGHTA, FQGNSA. The germline V and J ends were trimmed by 5 bases and 7 bases, with 21 bases remaining between them. The CDR3 DNA sequence: TGTGCCAGCAGCCTCATAGGGGCTAGGGCTTTGAATTCACCCCTCCACTTT. This encodes CASSLIGARALNSPLHF.

This clonotype came up many times. Here the CDR3 DNA reads TGTGCCAGCAGCCAACCGGGACAACCGAACACTGAAGCTTTCTTT. Translated, it gives CASSQPGQPNTEAFF. The rearrangement links TRBV3-1 to TRBJ1-1; TRBD1 is a possible D gene (6 bases). Germline V gene sequence: CDR1 LGHDT, CDR2 YNNKEL (reference sequence). This CDR3 is 15 amino acids long. Trimming removed 2 bases from V and 1 base from J, with 11 bases in between. The variable domain in full, completed from reference TRBV3-1 and TRBJ1-1, reads DTAVSQTPKYLVTQMGNDKSIKCEQNLGHDTMYWYKQDSKKFLKIMFSYNNKELIINETVPNRFSPKSPDKAHLNLHINSLELGDSAVYFCASSQPGQPNTEAFFGQGTRLTVV.

Many counts were recorded for this clonotype. The chain couples TRBV20-1 to TRBJ2-1, with D tentatively TRBD1 (5 bases). From germline, CDR1 is DFQATT and CDR2 SNEGSKA (reference sequence). This CDR3 contains 16 residues. The V gene lost 0 bases and the J gene lost 2 bases, with 14 bases spanning the gap. The CDR3 is CSARESIGHPYNEQFF. In DNA form, the CDR3 reads TGCAGTGCTAGAGAATCGATTGGACACCCCTACAATGAGCAGTTCTTC.

As to this clonotype: A much larger clone sits a single nucleotide away, making a read error possible. The genes are TRBV2 and TRBJ1-3, with 7 positions matching TRBD1. This CDR3 spans 15 amino acids. Germline V lookup: CDR1 SNHLY, CDR2 FYNNEI. The CDR3 coding sequence is TGTGCCAGCAGTTTCCGGGACAGCTCTGGAAACACCATAGATTTT. This sequence encodes CASSFRDSSGNTIDF.

This clonotype was detected ten times or more. The V call is TRBV20-1, the J call TRBJ1-3; D call uncertain. Trimming stripped 2 bases from V and 3 bases from J, with 11 bases between. In germline, CDR1 is DFQATT, CDR2 SNEGSKA (reference sequence). The CDR3 has 14 amino acids. The CDR3 DNA follows: TGCAGTGCTAGACGGAGGGAGCTTGGAAACACCATATATTTT. It yields the protein CSARRRELGNTIYF.

Concerning this clonotype itself: Because the CDR3 is missing its conserved closing phenylalanine or tryptophan, this is likely a read error. The chain joins TRBV28 to TRBJ2-6; 8 nucleotides line up with TRBD1. Germline CDR1 reads MDHEN; CDR2 reads SYDVKM. Germline trimming cut 8 bases from V and 1 base from J; bases unmatched to any gene: 4. The CDR3 contains 15 residues. The CDR3 bases are TGTGCCAGCGGAGGGACAGGATCTGGGGCCAACGTCCTGACTCTC. It encodes CASGGTGSGANVLTL.

The CDR3 DNA reads as TGTGCCAGCAGCATCGCAGATTCGGGTGGCTACACCTTC. This sequence encodes CASSIADSGGYTF. The chain has TRBV14 and TRBJ1-2; D not resolved. V lost 5 bases, J lost 7 bases, and 14 bases lay in between. Germline CDR1 reads SGHDN; CDR2 reads FVKESK. The length of the CDR3 is 13 residues.

Many counts were recorded for this clonotype. V gene TRBV7-2 combines with J gene TRBJ1-2; unclear D gene. Trimming cost V 1 base and J 0 bases, with 15 bases left between them. The CDR3 contains 17 residues. Germline CDR1 reads SGHTA; CDR2 reads FQGNSA. CDR3 sequence reads: CASSLDGPGRPNYGYTF. CDR3 coding DNA: TGTGCCAGCAGCTTAGACGGGCCAGGAAGACCTAACTATGGCTACACCTTC.

The chain carries TRBV27 and TRBJ1-6; 12 bases match TRBD1. This CDR3 region has 16 residues. Germline-derived CDR1 and CDR2 are MNHEY and SMNVEV (reference sequence). The ends lost 4 bases at V and 7 bases at J; junction bases unmatched: 5. CDR3 residues: CASSSWDRGPNSPLHF. The CDR3 region has the DNA TGTGCCAGCAGTTCCTGGGACAGGGGGCCGAATTCACCCCTCCACTTT.

The chain is built from TRBV7-8 and TRBJ1-5; TRBD1 aligns across 7 bases. The J segment lost 11 bases and the V segment lost 5 bases, leaving 15 bases of the junction unmatched. This CDR3 contains 15 residues. In germline, CDR1 is SGHVS, CDR2 FQNEAQ. The CDR3 spells CASSDLPAGGEAQHF. The CDR3 DNA reads as TGTGCCAGCAGCGACCTGCCCGCAGGGGGTGAGGCCCAGCATTTT.

The chain joins TRBV5-1 to TRBJ1-6, with a weak D call TRBD1 (6 bases). Germline V CDR1 and CDR2: SGHRS, YFSETQ. This CDR3 contains 17 residues. Trimming took 2 bases from V and 0 from J, leaving 12 bases between them. The CDR3 loop reads CASSFGQFHSYNSPLHF. DNA of the CDR3: TGCGCCAGCAGCTTCGGACAGTTCCACTCCTATAATTCACCCCTCCACTTT.

There are many counts of this clonotype. The chain is built from TRBV20-1 and TRBJ2-7, with TRBD2 matching over 10 bases. Trimming cost V 6 bases and J 3 bases; bases outside gene matches: 5. The CDR3 sequence is 13 residues long. Germline values: CDR1 DFQATT, CDR2 SNEGSKA (reference sequence). The CDR3 nucleotides read TGCAGTGCCCGGACTAGCGGCAACTACGAGCAGTACTTC. It translates to CSARTSGNYEQYF.

This clonotype was counted many times. The chain joins TRBV28 to TRBJ1-5; maybe TRBD1 (5 bases). The V gene lost 6 bases and the J gene lost 5 bases, with 8 bases spanning the gap. From germline, CDR1 is MDHEN and CDR2 SYDVKM. CDR3 length: 12 amino acids. The CDR3 sequence is CASRDSYQPQHF. The CDR3 DNA reads as TGTGCCAGCAGAGACAGTTATCAGCCCCAGCATTTT.

This clonotype has a count of ten or more. The genes are TRBV10-2 and TRBJ1-1, with 7 bases that match TRBD1. CDR3 length: 13 amino acids. The V segment lost 7 bases and the J segment 4 bases; nucleotides outside the gene matches: 6. Germline CDR1 and CDR2: WSHSY and SAAADI. The DNA for the CDR3 is TGCGCCAGCAAAGGACAGGTTGGCACTGAAGCTTTCTTT. This gives the protein CASKGQVGTEAFF.

This clonotype was seen ten or more times. V gene TRBV7-2 combines with J gene TRBJ2-3; D tentatively fits TRBD1 or TRBD2 (5 bases each). CDR3 length: 15 amino acids. V was cut by 5 bases and J by 6 bases, with 18 bases left in between. The germline V gene encodes CDR1 SGHTA and CDR2 FQGNSA. The CDR3: CASSLTGTLGDTQYF. The CDR3 DNA follows: TGTGCCAGCAGCCTCACCGGGACCCTCGGGGATACGCAGTATTTT.

This clonotype was observed at least ten times. The rearrangement joins TRBV12-3 or TRBV12-4 to TRBJ1-1, with TRBD1 as a possible D gene (6 bases). The CDR3 consists of 15 residues. V was pared by 3 bases and J by 1 base, with 12 bases between. CDR3 protein: CASSFGGGRNTEAFF. The CDR3 DNA follows: TGTGCCAGCAGTTTCGGAGGGGGGAGGAACACTGAAGCTTTCTTT.

As regards this clonotype: The junction and the germline gene differ at one end; a read error may be behind it. This chain joins TRBV30 and TRBJ1-5, with D possibly matching TRBD1 (5 bases). The germline gives CDR1 GTSNPN, CDR2 SVGIG (reference sequence). This CDR3 has 13 amino acids. The DNA for the CDR3 is TGTGCCTGGAGTCGGCGGGGCAATCAGCTCCAGCATTTT. Encoded protein: CAWSRRGNQLQHF.

The J gene is TRBJ1-2, the V gene TRBV30; D perhaps matches TRBD1 (6 bases). The germline V gene encodes CDR1 GTSNPN and CDR2 SVGIG (reference sequence). Trimming took 4 bases from V and 8 from J, leaving 20 bases between them. CDR3 length: 14 residues. CDR3 sequence reads: CAWNFRGESGGYTF. In DNA form, the CDR3 reads TGTGCCTGGAATTTTAGGGGGGAATCGGGCGGCTACACCTTC.

This clonotype was counted many times. The gene calls are TRBV9 and TRBJ2-1; D is unclear. CDR1 is SGDLS and CDR2 is YYNGEE in the germline V gene. This CDR3 region has 14 residues. Trimming removed 1 base from V and 0 bases from J, with 5 bases in between. CDR3 DNA sequence: TGTGCCAGCAGCGTACAGAGCTCCTACAATGAGCAGTTCTTC. Amino acid sequence: CASSVQSSYNEQFF.

Ten or more counts support this clonotype. The chain has TRBV12-3 or TRBV12-4 and TRBJ1-5; D not certain. The V end was cut by 2 bases, the J end by 5 bases, with 7 bases between. The CDR3 spans 13 residues. The CDR3 DNA follows: TGTGCCAGCAGTTTATGGACCGATCAGCCCCAGCATTTT. Protein product: CASSLWTDQPQHF.

This clonotype has just a few counts. The gene calls are TRBV6-1 and TRBJ1-6; D is unresolved. With 1 base removed from V and 6 bases from J, the gap between germline ends came to 10 bases. The length of the CDR3 is 15 residues. CDR1 and CDR2 (germline): MNHNS, SASEGT. CDR3 DNA: TGTGCCAGCAGTGAAGACAGTAGTATTAATTCACCCCTCCACTTT. Its translation: CASSEDSSINSPLHF.

In this sample, this clonotype turned up many times. J is TRBJ1-1 and V is TRBV20-1, with TRBD1 identical over 9 bases. Trimming took 3 bases from V and 1 from J; bases not matched to a gene: 18. Germline loops: CDR1 DFQATT, CDR2 SNEGSKA (reference sequence). CDR3 length: 19 residues. The DNA of the CDR3 is TGCAGTGCTAGTCTGGGACAGGGTCGAATGCGTGGCAGGAACACTGAAGCTTTCTTT. It codes for CSASLGQGRMRGRNTEAFF.

The CDR3 reads CASSLGTSGGQHRELFF. CDR3 sequence (DNA): TGCGCCAGCAGCTTGGGGACTAGCGGGGGCCAGCACCGGGAGCTGTTTTTT. The chain is built from TRBV5-1 and TRBJ2-2, with 13 bases that match TRBD2. This CDR3 is built from 17 residues. Germline CDR1 reads SGHRS; CDR2 reads YFSETQ. V gave up 0 bases and J gave up 9 bases; unmatched junction bases: 8.